Listed here are 9 T cell receptor beta chains from one sample, sequenced in a study of cytomegalovirus exposure and HLA in healthy donors (TCRdb year 2017). The library was obtained by the immunoSEQ multiplex PCR assay. The multiplex PCR relied on a mix of 60 forward primers for TCR Vbeta segments and 13 reverse primers for TCR Jbeta segments. What TCRdb holds here is the immuneACCESS table cut down to in-frame rearrangements. Part of the clones is not present; checked against another copy, under half of the missing clones reflect an unresolved V gene, and the others are unexplained. For this sample there are about 180,000 clones; roughly 80% appear just once. The ten largest clones represent about 1.5% of the sample. The sample consisted of PBMCs. These receptors all stem from a man in his forties in good health and CMV-seronegative.

This sequence joins TRBV30 and TRBJ1-4; 10 bases are shared with TRBD1. This CDR3 has 13 residues. Germline loops: CDR1 GTSNPN, CDR2 SVGIG (reference sequence). V trimming: 7 bases; J trimming: 7 bases; junction bases outside the gene matches: 6. CDR3 residues: CAYDRGRSEKLFF. CDR3 coding DNA: TGTGCCTACGACAGGGGGCGAAGTGAAAAACTGTTTTTT.

The chain has TRBV6-1 and TRBJ1-4, with a weak D call TRBD1 (5 bases). V was cut by 5 bases and J by 2 bases, with 12 bases left in between. The length of the CDR3 is 15 residues. CDR1 and CDR2 (germline): MNHNS, SASEGT. CDR3: CASSPSGRTNEKLFF. The DNA for the CDR3 is TGTGCCAGCAGTCCCTCAGGGAGGACTAATGAAAAACTGTTTTTT.

The chain carries TRBV9 and TRBJ2-2, with D perhaps TRBD2 (6 bases). The CDR3 totals 17 residues. V gave up 5 bases and J gave up 0 bases, with 17 bases separating them. Germline assignment: CDR1 SGDLS and CDR2 YYNGEE. As DNA, the CDR3 is TGTGCCAGCAGTGGAAATAGCGGATTCGCGAACACCGGGGAGCTGTTTTTT. Residues: CASSGNSGFANTGELFF.

The chain couples TRBV30 to TRBJ2-7, with 12 bases lining up with TRBD2. Per the germline V gene, CDR1 is GTSNPN and CDR2 is SVGIG (reference sequence). V gave up 6 bases and J gave up 1 base; unmatched junction bases: 13. The CDR3 spans 17 residues. CDR3 DNA sequence: TGTGCCTGTACTAGGCGGACTAGCGGGATGGGATCCTACGAGCAGTACTTC. It yields the protein CACTRRTSGMGSYEQYF.

The chain links TRBV19 to TRBJ1-2; the match to TRBD1 covers 7 bases. In germline, CDR1 is LNHDA, CDR2 SQIVND (reference sequence). This CDR3 comprises 15 residues. Losses at the gene ends were 1 base for V and 3 bases for J; bases not matched to a gene: 5. DNA of the CDR3: TGTGCCAGTAGTATAGGACAGGGTTCATACTATGGCTACACCTTC. It is translated as CASSIGQGSYYGYTF.

V is TRBV5-1 and J is TRBJ2-4, with 14 bases identical to TRBD2. Germline V gives CDR1 SGHRS, CDR2 YFSETQ. With V trimmed by 7 bases and J by 8 bases, 5 bases remained unmatched. CDR3 length: 14 residues. The CDR3: CASRLAGGIDIQYF. CDR3 in DNA: TGCGCCAGCCGACTAGCGGGAGGGATAGACATTCAGTACTTC.

This chain joins TRBV18 and TRBJ1-1, with D perhaps matching TRBD1 (5 bases). The CDR3 spans 14 residues. V lost 3 bases and J lost 1, with 9 bases in between. Germline-derived CDR1 and CDR2 are KGHSH and LQKENI. CDR3 nucleotide sequence: TGTGCCAGCTCACCCGGGGGTAGGAACACTGAAGCTTTCTTT. Translating it yields CASSPGGRNTEAFF.

The V call is TRBV4-3, the J call TRBJ2-1; no firm D call. CDR1 is LGHNA and CDR2 is YSLEER in the germline V gene. The V end lost 4 bases, the J end lost 5 bases, and 12 bases lay between the germline ends. There are 14 residues in the CDR3. The CDR3 DNA reads as TGCGCCAGCAGCCCCTTGTATGTCCACAATGAGCAGTTCTTC. As protein: CASSPLYVHNEQFF.

V is TRBV7-9 and J is TRBJ2-1, with TRBD1 matching 9 bases. There are 15 residues in the CDR3. Germline-derived CDR1 and CDR2 are SEHNR and FQNEAQ (reference sequence). Unmatched junction bases numbered 10, after V lost 6 bases and J lost 7 bases. Here the CDR3 reads CASRGSGTGMNEQFF. CDR3 coding DNA: TGTGCCAGCAGAGGGTCCGGGACAGGGATGAATGAGCAGTTCTTC.